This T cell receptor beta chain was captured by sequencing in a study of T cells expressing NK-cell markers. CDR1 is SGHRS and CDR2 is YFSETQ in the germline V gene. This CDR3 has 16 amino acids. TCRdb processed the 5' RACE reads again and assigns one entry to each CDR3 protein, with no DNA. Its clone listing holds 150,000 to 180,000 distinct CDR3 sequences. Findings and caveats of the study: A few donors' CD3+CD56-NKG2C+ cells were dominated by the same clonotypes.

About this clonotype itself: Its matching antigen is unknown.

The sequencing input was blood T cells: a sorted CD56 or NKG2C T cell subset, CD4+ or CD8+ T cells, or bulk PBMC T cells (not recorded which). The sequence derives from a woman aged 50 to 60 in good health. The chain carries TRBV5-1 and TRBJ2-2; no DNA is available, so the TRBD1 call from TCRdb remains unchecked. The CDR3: CASSTPGGVDTGELFF.